Listed here are 8 T cell receptor beta chains from one sample, sequenced in a study of blood T cell repertoires in COVID-19. Sequencing used immunoSEQ multiplex PCR; TCRdb keeps in-frame clones, though not all of them. Of approximately 67,000 clones listed, around 90% are singletons. The specimen was peripheral blood. The receptors were sampled from a human donor in a cohort sampled during active COVID-19.

The chain couples TRBV27 to TRBJ2-3; 10 nucleotides agree with TRBD2. J lost 1 base, V lost 6 bases, and 13 bases had no gene match. This CDR3 contains 18 residues. Germline CDR1 and CDR2: MNHEY and SMNVEV (reference sequence). The CDR3 sequence is CASSPTSGMGLGTDTQYF. CDR3 sequence (DNA): TGTGCCAGCAGCCCTACTAGCGGGATGGGCCTGGGCACAGATACGCAGTATTTT.

The CDR3 nucleotides are TGTGCCAGCAGCTTACACCCGGGAGCAAAGGGACGCTCCTACAATGAGCAGTTCTTC. This sequence encodes CASSLHPGAKGRSYNEQFF. V is TRBV7-8 and J is TRBJ2-1; D might be TRBD2 (6 bases). V was clipped by 2 bases and J by 0 bases, with 20 bases between them. The CDR3 is 19 amino acids. The germline gives CDR1 SGHVS, CDR2 FQNEAQ.

The chain uses TRBV28 and TRBJ2-5, with D maybe TRBD1 (5 bases). The CDR3 consists of 15 residues. Trimming stripped 10 bases from V and 2 bases from J, with 20 bases between. Germline loops: CDR1 MDHEN, CDR2 SYDVKM. CDR3 loop: CAIKDTHIRQETQYF. The CDR3 region has the DNA TGTGCCATTAAGGACACCCACATTCGGCAAGAGACCCAGTACTTC. Looking up the rest from reference TRBV28 and TRBJ2-5 gives the full variable domain: DVKVTQSSRYLVKRTGEKVFLECVQDMDHENMFWYRQDPGLGLRLIYFSYDVKMKEKGDIPEGYSVSREKKERFSLILESASTNQTSMYLCAIKDTHIRQETQYFGPGTRLLVL.

This clone occurred a few times. V and J are TRBV7-8 and TRBJ2-5; 7 positions match TRBD1. Trimming took 0 bases from V and 2 from J; bases not matched to a gene: 9. The CDR3 has 17 residues. The germline V gene has CDR1 SGHVS and CDR2 FQNEAQ. This chain's CDR3 is CASSLANPGQLQETQYF. Written as DNA, the CDR3 is TGTGCCAGCAGCTTAGCGAATCCGGGACAGCTACAAGAGACCCAGTACTTC.

V gene TRBV7-9 combines with J gene TRBJ2-2, with D maybe TRBD2 (5 bases). This CDR3 comprises 15 residues. Trimming pared 6 bases from V and 6 bases from J, leaving 17 bases between. CDR1 is SEHNR and CDR2 is FQNEAQ in the germline V gene (reference sequence). CDR3 sequence reads: CASRPLRGSAGELFF. In DNA form, the CDR3 reads TGTGCCAGCAGGCCCCTACGGGGTTCTGCCGGGGAGCTGTTTTTT. The variable domain in full, with the rest retrieved from reference TRBV7-9 and TRBJ2-2, is DTGVSQNPRHKITKRGQNVTFRCDPISEHNRLYWYRQTLGQGPEFLTYFQNEAQLEKSRLLSDRFSAERPKGSFSTLEIQRTEQGDSAMYLCASRPLRGSAGELFFGEGSRLTVL.

The CDR3 reads CASSYSPLRQGDKHNEQFF. The CDR3 DNA is TGTGCCAGCAGTTACTCCCCCCTGAGACAGGGTGACAAACACAATGAGCAGTTCTTC. The rearrangement links TRBV6-2 or TRBV6-3 to TRBJ2-1; TRBD1 matches at 7 bases. This CDR3 has 19 residues. Germline V gives CDR1 MNHEY, CDR2 SVGEGT. V dropped 0 bases and J dropped 5; count of bases not matched to a gene: 16.

The chain couples TRBV7-2 to TRBJ2-3; 11 nucleotides agree with TRBD2. After removal of 8 bases from V and 4 bases from J, the junction contained 14 bases not matched to a gene. The CDR3 sequence is 17 residues long. CDR1 SGHTA and CDR2 FQGNSA come from the germline V gene. CDR3 in amino acids: CASGTSGGAEGADTQYF. The CDR3, as DNA: TGTGCCAGCGGAACTAGCGGGGGTGCAGAGGGGGCAGATACGCAGTATTTT.

V usage is TRBV10-3 and J usage is TRBJ1-3, with D possibly being TRBD1 (6 bases). The CDR3 is made up of 13 amino acids. Per germline, CDR1 ENHRY and CDR2 SYGVKD. V was trimmed by 8 bases and J by 7 bases, leaving 15 bases between them. The CDR3 here is CAILRGRWNTIYF. The CDR3 DNA sequence: TGTGCCATCCTCAGGGGCCGCTGGAACACCATATATTTT.